These 5 T cell receptor beta chains were sequenced from one sample in a study of shared clonotypes between healthy human individuals. The data were produced by immunoSEQ multiplex PCR, yet TCRdb's version contains in-frame clones alone and is incomplete. The sample includes over a million clones, roughly 74% of them seen just once. Sequences were obtained from memory CD4+ T cells from PBMCs. Subset here: CD45RA-negative fraction. These TCRs come from a man aged 18 to 30 in good health. Some clones in this sample may be carry-over from other donors' samples.

The chain recombines TRBV30 with TRBJ2-7; 8 bases are a match to TRBD2. The CDR3 is made up of 15 amino acids. Germline CDR1 GTSNPN, CDR2 SVGIG (reference sequence). V lost 1 base to trimming and J lost 3 bases; unmatched junction nucleotides: 8. CDR3 sequence reads: CAWSASGLALYEQYF. CDR3 DNA: TGTGCCTGGAGTGCCTCTGGACTAGCCCTCTACGAGCAGTACTTC.

CDR3 sequence: CASSWPGEDYGYTF. As DNA, the CDR3 is TGTGCCAGCAGTTGGCCGGGGGAGGACTATGGCTACACCTTC. The chain carries TRBV28 and TRBJ1-2; maybe TRBD1 (5 bases). The CDR3 has 14 amino acids. Trimming took 4 bases from V and 3 from J, leaving 12 bases between them. CDR1 is MDHEN, CDR2 SYDVKM, per germline.

This clone is a singleton in its sample. V usage is TRBV6-6 and J usage is TRBJ1-5; TRBD1 might be the D (6 bases). The CDR3 consists of 15 residues. Germline V gene lookup returns CDR1 MNHNY and CDR2 SVGAGI (reference sequence). The V and J ends lost 7 bases and 0 bases respectively, with 13 bases between them. The CDR3 loop reads CASTLQGNSNQPQHF. In nucleotides, the CDR3 is TGTGCCAGCACCCTACAGGGAAATAGCAATCAGCCCCAGCATTTT.

V gene TRBV28 combines with J gene TRBJ1-1; D unresolved. The CDR3 contains 16 residues. V lost 5 bases and J 0 bases, leaving 16 bases between the germline ends. The germline V gene encodes CDR1 MDHEN and CDR2 SYDVKM. This CDR3 reads CASSEMGKGLNTEAFF. The CDR3 DNA reads TGTGCCAGCAGTGAAATGGGAAAGGGCTTGAACACTGAAGCTTTCTTT.

V is TRBV19 and J is TRBJ1-1; D gene uncertain. V was trimmed by 7 bases and J by 2 bases, leaving 17 bases between them. Germline lookup yields CDR1 LNHDA and CDR2 SQIVND (reference sequence). The CDR3 covers 15 residues. CDR3 loop: CASNSVDRINTEAFF. CDR3 nucleotides: TGTGCCAGTAATTCTGTAGACCGAATAAACACTGAAGCTTTCTTT.